This T cell receptor (beta chain) was found in a study of T-cell memory formation after mild COVID-19. In the study overall: The two donors had largely donor-specific TCR clusters. Study outcomes and limitations: The finding that pre-infection memory included some responding clones suggested that cross-reactive memory joined. CD4/CD8 balance characterized clones contracting day 15 to 85, and CD4+ skew characterized later expanders.

The V and J ends lost 0 bases and 5 bases, in that order; junction bases with no gene match: 2. Germline CDR1 reads SGHRS; CDR2 reads YFSETQ. There are 14 residues in the CDR3. TCRdb re-called the 5' RACE reads with MiXCR, one entry per CDR3 protein. The sample yields more than 150,000 distinct CDR3 sequences, around 18% seen once. As concerns this clonotype: Its antigen is still unknown.

Material for sequencing was PBMCs or a T cell subset sorted from them (not recorded which). J is TRBJ1-5 and V is TRBV5-1; 7 bases line up with TRBD1. The source of this sequence is a man between 18 and 29 years old who had mild COVID-19 (a few samples of this study predate the infection). Cell type and time point are not known. CDR3 residues: CASSLGTGHQPQHF. The CDR3 DNA sequence: TGCGCCAGCAGCTTGGGGACAGGCCATCAGCCCCAGCATTTT.